This T cell receptor (beta chain) originates from a study of response to subunit inactivated influenza vaccine. General study results and limits: It was suggested by the authors that few new T cells are recruited by each seasonal influenza vaccination.

The CDR3 extends over 13 amino acids. Germline V gene lookup returns CDR1 GTSNPN and CDR2 SVGIG (reference sequence). The V segment lost 8 bases and the J segment 0 bases; nucleotides outside the gene matches: 5. As for this clonotype: The target antigen is unknown.

TCRdb passed the RT-PCR reads through MiXCR, listing each CDR3 protein once. Among approximately 530,000 distinct CDR3 sequences listed, roughly 7.6% were seen once. This rearrangement joins TRBV30 to TRBJ2-7; 9 bases map to TRBD1. The clonotype was recovered from a man aged 50 to 69 who received an inactivated influenza vaccine. The sample here was PBMCs from blood, taken less than 30 months after vaccination. The CDR3 region is CAGWTGVSYEQYF. The CDR3 DNA sequence: TGTGCCGGTTGGACAGGGGTCTCCTACGAGCAGTACTTC.